This T cell receptor beta chain originates from a study of preoperative IRX-2 immunotherapy in early breast cancer. Specified treatment: preoperative locoregional IRX-2 cytokine immunotherapy. Patients received preoperative, locoregional IRX-2 cytokine immunotherapy in a phase Ib study. Per germline, CDR1 MNHGY and CDR2 SAAAGT. CDR3 length: 13 residues. To note about this clone: The junction differs from germline at one of its ends, possibly a read error.

This table comes from immunoSEQ multiplex PCR, and its TCRdb copy is limited to in-frame clones, with some not included. In the table there are more than 30,000 clones, 89% of which are singletons. Sequences were derived from tumor tissue, sampled after IRX-2 immunotherapy. The TCR comes from a human donor with breast cancer. The chain joins TRBV6-8 to TRBJ2-3, with D perhaps TRBD1 or TRBD2 (5 bases each). The CDR3 sequence is CAISGMGADTQYF. For the CDR3, the DNA is TGTGCCATCAGTGGAATGGGGGCAGATACGCAGTATTTT.